Presented here are 24 T cell receptor beta chains from one specimen sequenced in a study of cytomegalovirus exposure and HLA in healthy donors. Profiled with immunoSEQ multiplex PCR; TCRdb holds only in-frame clones, not every one. The sample lists 150,000 to 250,000 clones; 84% were seen once. Sequencing was performed on PBMCs. The receptors originated from a woman in her thirties in good health and CMV-seropositive.

The chain is built from TRBV7-9 and TRBJ2-1, with 11 bases identical to TRBD2. From germline, CDR1 is SEHNR and CDR2 FQNEAQ (reference sequence). Trimming removed 8 bases from V and 9 bases from J; junction bases left unmatched: 6. The CDR3 contains 13 residues. CDR3 residues: CASLIAGGSEQFF. CDR3 DNA sequence: TGTGCCAGCCTAATAGCGGGAGGGAGTGAGCAGTTCTTC.

The CDR3 nucleotides are TGTGCCAGTAGTACTTCTAGCGGGAGATACGAGCAGTACTTC. Protein: CASSTSSGRYEQYF. The chain recombines TRBV19 with TRBJ2-7; 10 positions match TRBD2. CDR3 size: 14 residues. V shed 4 bases and J 4 bases; nucleotides not matched to a gene: 4. The germline gives CDR1 LNHDA, CDR2 SQIVND (reference sequence).

The V gene is TRBV1, the J gene TRBJ1-4; the table's D call TRBD1 went unverified against the DNA. TRBV1 is a listed pseudogene. This CDR3 is 14 amino acids long. The CDR3 loop is CTSSEQGTNEKLFF. CDR3 DNA sequence: TGCACCAGCAGCGAACAGGGAACTAATGAAAAACTGTTTTTT.

The chain carries TRBV28 and TRBJ1-1; 8 bases are shared with TRBD1. Germline trimming cut 7 bases from V and 5 bases from J; bases unmatched to any gene: 9. The CDR3 is 14 residues long. Germline assignment: CDR1 MDHEN and CDR2 SYDVKM. In DNA form, the CDR3 reads TGTGCCAGCAAGCAGACAGGGGAGTTGACTGAAGCTTTCTTT. This sequence encodes CASKQTGELTEAFF. Full variable domain (missing parts from reference TRBV28 and TRBJ1-1): DVKVTQSSRYLVKRTGEKVFLECVQDMDHENMFWYRQDPGLGLRLIYFSYDVKMKEKGDIPEGYSVSREKKERFSLILESASTNQTSMYLCASKQTGELTEAFFGQGTRLTVV.

This chain connects TRBV30 to TRBJ2-7; D might be TRBD1 (6 bases). CDR1 and CDR2 from the germline V gene are GTSNPN and SVGIG (reference sequence). Trimming took 1 base from V and 3 from J, leaving 19 bases between them. The CDR3 is 16 residues long. The CDR3 loop reads CAWSAPTRGRGYEQYF. CDR3 bases: TGTGCCTGGAGTGCTCCCACTAGGGGCAGGGGCTACGAGCAGTACTTC. The entire variable domain, with the rest obtained from reference TRBV30 and TRBJ2-7, is as follows: SQTIHQWPATLVQPVGSPLSLECTVEGTSNPNLYWYRQAAGRGLQLLFYSVGIGQISSEVPQNLSASRPQDRQFILSSKKLLLSDSGFYLCAWSAPTRGRGYEQYFGPGTRLTVT.

The chain couples TRBV7-2 to TRBJ1-3; D gene unclear. Germline V gene sequence: CDR1 SGHTA, CDR2 FQGNSA. Trimming pared 1 base from V and 0 bases from J, leaving 7 bases between. The CDR3 loop spans 15 amino acids. CDR3 nucleotides: TGTGCCAGCAGCTTAGAACAGAGCTCTGGAAACACCATATATTTT. Residues: CASSLEQSSGNTIYF.

The chain carries TRBV7-2 and TRBJ1-2; possible D gene TRBD1, 6 bases. The length of the CDR3 is 13 residues. V shed 5 bases and J shed 6 bases, with 13 bases lying between them. Per germline, CDR1 SGHTA and CDR2 FQGNSA. The CDR3 reads CASSTQGIDGYTF. DNA for the CDR3: TGTGCCAGCAGCACACAGGGTATAGATGGCTACACCTTC.

The chain is built from TRBV1 and TRBJ2-1; whether TRBD2, the table's D call, matches the DNA was not checked. TRBV1 is shown as a pseudogene. The CDR3 has 16 amino acids. CDR3 bases: TGCACCAGCAGCCAAGAAGTCCAGTTAGTGAGCGATGAGCAGTTCTTC. Protein sequence: CTSSQEVQLVSDEQFF.

The chain links TRBV11-1 to TRBJ2-5; no reliable D call. Germline V CDR1 and CDR2: SGHAT, FQDESV (reference sequence). Trimming took 4 bases from V and 3 from J, leaving 6 bases between them. The CDR3 contains 12 residues. In DNA, the CDR3 is TGTGCCAGCAGCTCGCCGGAAGAGACCCAGTACTTC. It specifies CASSSPEETQYF.

This sequence joins TRBV15 and TRBJ1-3; D might be TRBD1 (5 bases). The germline V gene encodes CDR1 LNHNV and CDR2 YYDKDF (reference sequence). V dropped 0 bases and J dropped 0 bases, with 15 bases sitting between them. The length of the CDR3 is 18 residues. The CDR3 loop reads CATSRDRANTYSGNTIYF. DNA of the CDR3: TGTGCCACCAGCAGAGACAGGGCAAATACCTACTCTGGAAACACCATATATTTT.

This chain links TRBV27 with TRBJ2-1; no reliable D call. Germline CDR1 MNHEY, CDR2 SMNVEV (reference sequence). Trimming shortened V by 2 bases and J by 12 bases, and 14 bases separated the two germline ends. The CDR3 covers 13 residues. The CDR3 coding sequence is TGTGCCAGCAGTTTAGAGTTGCGGTCTCGGCAGTTCTTC. This gives the protein CASSLELRSRQFF.

The chain carries TRBV5-1 and TRBJ2-5; the D is unclear. The V end lost 2 bases, the J end lost 3 bases, and 11 bases lay between the germline ends. Germline assignment: CDR1 SGHRS and CDR2 YFSETQ. This CDR3 is 14 amino acids long. The CDR3 DNA sequence: TGCGCCAGCAGCTTTCTGACAAATAAAGAGACCCAGTACTTC. Translation: CASSFLTNKETQYF.

The chain carries TRBV27 and TRBJ1-1, with D maybe TRBD1 (5 bases). The CDR3 has 13 amino acids. V shed 3 bases and J shed 10 bases, with 15 bases lying between them. Germline V gene lookup returns CDR1 MNHEY and CDR2 SMNVEV (reference sequence). DNA for the CDR3: TGTGCCAGCAGTTTTGGGGCAACCATACGAGCTTTCTTT. Translating it yields CASSFGATIRAFF.

V and J are TRBV6-5 and TRBJ1-2, with unresolved D. V was cut by 5 bases and J by 4 bases, with 11 bases left in between. The CDR3 is 13 amino acids. Germline V gene sequence: CDR1 MNHEY, CDR2 SVGAGI. CDR3 sequence (DNA): TGTGCCAGCAGTCCCTCGAGGTTCTATGGCTACACCTTC. Residues: CASSPSRFYGYTF.

The rearrangement uses TRBV2 and TRBJ2-7; 8 bases agree with TRBD1. Germline trimming cut 5 bases from V and 3 bases from J; bases unmatched to any gene: 6. CDR1 SNHLY and CDR2 FYNNEI come from the germline V gene. The CDR3 contains 14 residues. CDR3 amino acids: CASSLRTGNYEQYF. DNA for the CDR3: TGTGCCAGCAGTCTAAGGACAGGGAACTACGAGCAGTACTTC.

The rearrangement uses TRBV18 and TRBJ2-7, with D possibly being TRBD2 (7 bases). Trimming shortened V by 2 bases and J by 6 bases, and 14 bases separated the two germline ends. Germline lookup yields CDR1 KGHSH and CDR2 LQKENI. The CDR3 totals 14 residues. This chain's CDR3 is CASSPAIRGGEQYF. DNA for the CDR3: TGTGCCAGCTCACCAGCAATAAGGGGGGGCGAGCAGTACTTC.

The chain uses TRBV7-9 and TRBJ1-2, with D maybe TRBD1 (6 bases). This CDR3 is 16 amino acids long. Germline V gene data show CDR1 as SEHNR and CDR2 as FQNEAQ (reference sequence). Trimming removed 3 bases from V and 7 bases from J, with 21 bases in between. The CDR3 DNA follows: TGTGCCAGCAGCTTCGGACCTACAGGGTTGGAGTTTGGCTACACCTTC. This codes for CASSFGPTGLEFGYTF.

The rearrangement uses TRBV11-3 and TRBJ2-1; possible D gene TRBD2, 7 bases. Looked up from germline, CDR1 is SGHNT and CDR2 is YENEEA. V gave up 5 bases and J gave up 7 bases, with 21 bases separating them. The CDR3 covers 16 residues. CDR3 coding DNA: TGTGCCAGCAGCACTCGAGACAGGCTCGGGGGGAATGAGCAGTTCTTC. It is translated as CASSTRDRLGGNEQFF. Full variable domain (outside the CDR3, taken from reference TRBV11-3 and TRBJ2-1): EAGVVQSPRYKIIEKKQPVAFWCNPISGHNTLYWYLQNLGQGPELLIRYENEEAVDDSQLPKDRFSAERLKGVDSTLKIQPAELGDSAVYLCASSTRDRLGGNEQFFGPGTRLTVL.

The chain combines TRBV4-2 with TRBJ1-5; possibly TRBD1 for D (5 bases). Deletions cut 0 bases from V and 4 bases from J, with 13 bases between. The V gene's germline CDR1 is LGHNA and CDR2 YNFKEQ. The CDR3 is 16 residues long. The chain's CDR3 is CASSQERGGGNQPQHF. As DNA, the CDR3 is TGTGCCAGCAGCCAAGAACGGGGGGGAGGGAATCAGCCCCAGCATTTT.

This chain links TRBV28 with TRBJ2-2; 9 nucleotides match TRBD2. CDR1 and CDR2 (germline): MDHEN, SYDVKM. The CDR3 consists of 18 residues. Trimming took 5 bases from V and 3 from J; bases not matched to a gene: 13. CDR3 sequence: CASSPLAGGFFDTGELFF. The CDR3 nucleotides are TGTGCCAGCAGTCCTTTGGCGGGAGGGTTTTTCGACACCGGGGAGCTGTTTTTT. The entire variable domain, with the rest obtained from reference TRBV28 and TRBJ2-2, is as follows: DVKVTQSSRYLVKRTGEKVFLECVQDMDHENMFWYRQDPGLGLRLIYFSYDVKMKEKGDIPEGYSVSREKKERFSLILESASTNQTSMYLCASSPLAGGFFDTGELFFGEGSRLTVL.

This chain joins TRBV7-9 and TRBJ2-7; maybe TRBD1 (5 bases). This CDR3 region has 14 residues. The germline gives CDR1 SEHNR, CDR2 FQNEAQ (reference sequence). Between the trimmed V and J ends, which lost 3 bases and 7 bases, there was a span of 16 bases. For the CDR3, the DNA is TGTGCCAGCAGCTTTACGTCACCCCCAGGGGAGCAGTACTTC. Its translation is CASSFTSPPGEQYF.

The J gene is TRBJ2-1, the V gene TRBV4-2; D is perhaps TRBD2 (5 bases). This CDR3 has 17 amino acids. Germline V lookup: CDR1 LGHNA, CDR2 YNFKEQ. The germline V and J ends were trimmed by 4 bases and 0 bases, with 16 bases remaining between them. The CDR3 DNA sequence: TGTGCCAGCAGCCGAGAGGAGGTCCTTTTCTCCTACAATGAGCAGTTCTTC. It codes for CASSREEVLFSYNEQFF.

A single count supports this clone. V and J are TRBV5-1 and TRBJ2-2; 9 bases are a match to TRBD1. The V gene end was trimmed by 1 base and the J gene end by 4 bases; junction bases not matched to a gene: 5. There are 16 residues in the CDR3. Per germline, CDR1 SGHRS and CDR2 YFSETQ. The CDR3 protein is CASSLLGQGRTGELFF. Written as DNA, the CDR3 is TGCGCCAGCAGCTTGCTGGGACAGGGCCGCACCGGGGAGCTGTTTTTT.

The chain has TRBV5-1 and TRBJ1-2; 8 nucleotides agree with TRBD1. J lost 4 bases, V lost 0 bases, and 5 bases had no gene match. The CDR3 spans 15 residues. From germline, CDR1 is SGHRS and CDR2 YFSETQ. The CDR3 here is CASSLGDRIAYGYTF. The CDR3 region has the DNA TGCGCCAGCAGCTTGGGGGACAGGATAGCCTATGGCTACACCTTC.